This T cell receptor beta chain is drawn from a study of T cells in localized non-small cell lung cancer. Study-level points and caveats: Overall survival was longer when the density of T cells in the blood was higher. Adjacent uninvolved lung had the highest clonality, suggesting focused antigen responses.

As to this clone: Its antigen is not identified.

Trimming cost V 1 base and J 3 bases, with 12 bases left between them. Per the germline V gene, CDR1 is MNHGY and CDR2 is SAAAGT. This CDR3 spans 15 amino acids. Profiled with immunoSEQ multiplex PCR; TCRdb holds only in-frame clones, not every one. This table holds approximately 1,400 clones, 25% to 40% found once. Source: lung tumor tissue, taken before any cancer treatment. The rearrangement links TRBV6-8 to TRBJ1-2; possible D gene TRBD1, 5 bases. The receptor was derived from a man aged 40-75 years with stage II lung adenocarcinoma. The CDR3 region has the DNA TGTGCCAGCAGTTACTTCGCTGGAGGGGACTATGGCTACACCTTC. Encoded protein: CASSYFAGGDYGYTF.